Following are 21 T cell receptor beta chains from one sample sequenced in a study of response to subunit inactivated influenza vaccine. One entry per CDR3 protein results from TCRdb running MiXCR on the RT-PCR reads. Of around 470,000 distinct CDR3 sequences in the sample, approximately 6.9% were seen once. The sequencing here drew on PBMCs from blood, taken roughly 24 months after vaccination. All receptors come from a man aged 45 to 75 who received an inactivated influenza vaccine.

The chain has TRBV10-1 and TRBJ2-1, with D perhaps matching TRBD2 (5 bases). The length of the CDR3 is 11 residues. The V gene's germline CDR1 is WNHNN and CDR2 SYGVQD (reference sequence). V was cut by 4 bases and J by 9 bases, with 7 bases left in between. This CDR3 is CASSVRGEQFF. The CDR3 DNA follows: TGCGCCAGCAGTGTCCGGGGTGAGCAGTTCTTC.

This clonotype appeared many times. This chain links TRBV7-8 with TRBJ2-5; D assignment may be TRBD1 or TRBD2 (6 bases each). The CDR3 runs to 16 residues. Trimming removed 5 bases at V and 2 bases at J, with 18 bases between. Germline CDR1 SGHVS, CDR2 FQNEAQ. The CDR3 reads CASSPRDRGPQETQYF. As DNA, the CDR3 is TGTGCCAGCAGCCCCAGAGACCGGGGGCCACAAGAGACCCAGTACTTC.

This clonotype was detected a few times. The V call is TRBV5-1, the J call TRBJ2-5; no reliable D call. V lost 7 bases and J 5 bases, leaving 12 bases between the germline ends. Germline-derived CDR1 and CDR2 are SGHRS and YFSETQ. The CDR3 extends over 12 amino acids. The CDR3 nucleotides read TGCGCCAGCGCACTTACATACGAGACCCAGTACTTC. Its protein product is CASALTYETQYF.

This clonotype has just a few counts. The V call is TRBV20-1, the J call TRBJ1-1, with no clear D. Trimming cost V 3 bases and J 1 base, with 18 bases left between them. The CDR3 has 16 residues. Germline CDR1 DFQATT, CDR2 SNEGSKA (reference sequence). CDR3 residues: CSASQGLGSTNTEAFF. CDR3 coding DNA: TGCAGTGCTAGCCAAGGGCTCGGGAGTACGAACACTGAAGCTTTCTTT.

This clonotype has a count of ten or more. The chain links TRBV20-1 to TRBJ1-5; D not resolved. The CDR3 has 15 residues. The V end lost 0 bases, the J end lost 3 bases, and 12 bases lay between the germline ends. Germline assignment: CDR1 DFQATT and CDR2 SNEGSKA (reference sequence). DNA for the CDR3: TGCAGTGCTAGAGATCGAGGCAGACCCAATCAGCCCCAGCATTTT. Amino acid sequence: CSARDRGRPNQPQHF.

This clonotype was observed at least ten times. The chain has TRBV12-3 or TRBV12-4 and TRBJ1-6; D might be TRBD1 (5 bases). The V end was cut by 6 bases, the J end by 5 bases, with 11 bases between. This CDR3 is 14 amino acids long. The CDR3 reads CASSLGGDNSPLHF. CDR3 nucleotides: TGTGCCAGCAGCCTAGGAGGGGATAATTCACCCCTCCACTTT.

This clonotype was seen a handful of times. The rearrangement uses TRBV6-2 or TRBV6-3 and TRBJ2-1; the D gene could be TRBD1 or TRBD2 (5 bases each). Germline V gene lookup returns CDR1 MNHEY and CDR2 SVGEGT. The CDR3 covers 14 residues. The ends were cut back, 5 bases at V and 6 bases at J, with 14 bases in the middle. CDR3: CASSPVGTTNEQFF. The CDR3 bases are TGTGCCAGCAGTCCCGTTGGGACCACCAATGAGCAGTTCTTC.

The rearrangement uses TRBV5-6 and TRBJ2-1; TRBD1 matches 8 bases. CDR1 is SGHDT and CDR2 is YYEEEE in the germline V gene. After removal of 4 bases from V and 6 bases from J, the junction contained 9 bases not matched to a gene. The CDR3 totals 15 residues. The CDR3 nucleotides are TGTGCCAGCAGCCATACCGGGACAGGTGGCAATGAGCAGTTCTTC. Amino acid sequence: CASSHTGTGGNEQFF.

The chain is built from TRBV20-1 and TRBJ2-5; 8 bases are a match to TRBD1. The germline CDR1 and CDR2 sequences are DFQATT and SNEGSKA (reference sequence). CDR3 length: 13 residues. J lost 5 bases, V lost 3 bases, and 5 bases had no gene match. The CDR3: CSASRRGLETQYF. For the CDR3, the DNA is TGCAGTGCTAGTCGCAGGGGGCTTGAGACCCAGTACTTC.

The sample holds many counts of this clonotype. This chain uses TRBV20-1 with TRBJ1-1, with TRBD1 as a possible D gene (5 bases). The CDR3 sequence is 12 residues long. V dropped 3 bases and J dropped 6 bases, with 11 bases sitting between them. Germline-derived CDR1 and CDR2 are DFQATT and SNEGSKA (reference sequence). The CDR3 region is CSARGQGSEAFF. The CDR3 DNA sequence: TGCAGTGCTAGGGGCCAGGGATCTGAAGCTTTCTTT.

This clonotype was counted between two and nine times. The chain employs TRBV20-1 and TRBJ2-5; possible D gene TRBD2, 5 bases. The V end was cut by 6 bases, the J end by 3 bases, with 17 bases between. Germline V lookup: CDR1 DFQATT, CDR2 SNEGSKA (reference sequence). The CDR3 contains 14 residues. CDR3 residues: CSAEVSVSKETQYF. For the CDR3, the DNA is TGCAGTGCAGAAGTTAGCGTGAGCAAAGAGACCCAGTACTTC.

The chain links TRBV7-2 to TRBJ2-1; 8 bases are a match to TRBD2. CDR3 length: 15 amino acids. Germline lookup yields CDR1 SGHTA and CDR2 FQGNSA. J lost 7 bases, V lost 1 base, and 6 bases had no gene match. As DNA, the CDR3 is TGTGCCAGCAGCTTAGTTAGCACTAGCGGTAATGAGCAGTTCTTC. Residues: CASSLVSTSGNEQFF. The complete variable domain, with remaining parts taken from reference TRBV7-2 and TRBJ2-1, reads GAGVSQSPSNKVTEKGKDVELRCDPISGHTALYWYRQSLGQGLEFLIYFQGNSAPDKSGLPSDRFSAERTGGSVSTLTIQRTQQEDSAVYLCASSLVSTSGNEQFFGPGTRLTVL.

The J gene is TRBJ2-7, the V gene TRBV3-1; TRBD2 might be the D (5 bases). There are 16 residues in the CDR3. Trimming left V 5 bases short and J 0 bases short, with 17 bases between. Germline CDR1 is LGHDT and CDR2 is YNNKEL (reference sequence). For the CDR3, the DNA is TGTGCCAGCAGCACGACGCAGCGGTGGAGCTCCTACGAGCAGTACTTC. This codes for CASSTTQRWSSYEQYF.

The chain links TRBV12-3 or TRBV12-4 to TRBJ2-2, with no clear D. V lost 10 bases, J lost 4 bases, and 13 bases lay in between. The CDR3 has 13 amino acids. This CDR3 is CATSPSVTGELFF. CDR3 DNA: TGTGCCACCTCTCCTAGTGTCACCGGGGAGCTGTTTTTT.

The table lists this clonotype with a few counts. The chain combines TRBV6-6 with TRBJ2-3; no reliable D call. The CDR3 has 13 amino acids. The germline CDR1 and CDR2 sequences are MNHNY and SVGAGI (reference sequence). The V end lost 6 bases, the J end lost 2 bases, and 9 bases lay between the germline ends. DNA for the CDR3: TGTGCCAGCAGCCGTTTTATCACAGATACGCAGTATTTT. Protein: CASSRFITDTQYF.

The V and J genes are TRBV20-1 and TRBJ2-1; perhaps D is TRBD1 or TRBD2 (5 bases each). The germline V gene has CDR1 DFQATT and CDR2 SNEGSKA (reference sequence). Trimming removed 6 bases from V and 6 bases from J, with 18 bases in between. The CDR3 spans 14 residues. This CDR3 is CSAIGTTYLNEQFF. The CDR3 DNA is TGCAGTGCCATCGGGACCACTTATCTCAATGAGCAGTTCTTC.

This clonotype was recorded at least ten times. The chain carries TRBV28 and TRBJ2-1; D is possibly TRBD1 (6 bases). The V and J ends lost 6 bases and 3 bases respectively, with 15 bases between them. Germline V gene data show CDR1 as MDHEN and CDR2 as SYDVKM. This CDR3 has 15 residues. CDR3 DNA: TGTGCCAGCAGGATACTCGGGACAAACTACAATGAGCAGTTCTTC. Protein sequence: CASRILGTNYNEQFF. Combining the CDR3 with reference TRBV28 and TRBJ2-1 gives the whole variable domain DVKVTQSSRYLVKRTGEKVFLECVQDMDHENMFWYRQDPGLGLRLIYFSYDVKMKEKGDIPEGYSVSREKKERFSLILESASTNQTSMYLCASRILGTNYNEQFFGPGTRLTVL.

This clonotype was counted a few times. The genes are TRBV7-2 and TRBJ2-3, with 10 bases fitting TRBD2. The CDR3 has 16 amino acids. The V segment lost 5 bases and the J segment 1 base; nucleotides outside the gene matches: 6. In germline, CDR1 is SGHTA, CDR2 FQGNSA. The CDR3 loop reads CASSSTSGAGTDTQYF. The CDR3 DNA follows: TGTGCCAGCAGCAGTACTAGCGGGGCCGGCACAGATACGCAGTATTTT.

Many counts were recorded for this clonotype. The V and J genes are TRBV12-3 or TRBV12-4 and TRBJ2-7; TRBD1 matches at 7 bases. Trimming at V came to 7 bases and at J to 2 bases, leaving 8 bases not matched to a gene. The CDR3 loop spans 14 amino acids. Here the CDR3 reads CASTRQGTTYEQYF. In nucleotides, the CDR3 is TGTGCCAGCACCCGACAGGGTACCACCTACGAGCAGTACTTC.

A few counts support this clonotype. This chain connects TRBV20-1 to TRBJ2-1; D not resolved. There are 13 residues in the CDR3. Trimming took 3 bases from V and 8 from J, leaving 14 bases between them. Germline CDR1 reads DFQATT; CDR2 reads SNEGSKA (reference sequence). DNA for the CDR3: TGCAGTGCTAGTTTTGGTCCTGGCGATGAGCAGTTCTTC. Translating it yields CSASFGPGDEQFF.

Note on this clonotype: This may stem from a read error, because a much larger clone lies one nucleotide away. The CDR3, as DNA: TGTGCCAGCAGCCAAAGGGAGAACTGCGAGCAGTACTTC. Its translation is CASSQRENCEQYF. The J gene is TRBJ2-7, the V gene TRBV3-1, with D perhaps TRBD2 (5 bases). V was pared by 2 bases and J by 6 bases, with 11 bases between. The CDR3 covers 13 residues. Germline values: CDR1 LGHDT, CDR2 YNNKEL (reference sequence).